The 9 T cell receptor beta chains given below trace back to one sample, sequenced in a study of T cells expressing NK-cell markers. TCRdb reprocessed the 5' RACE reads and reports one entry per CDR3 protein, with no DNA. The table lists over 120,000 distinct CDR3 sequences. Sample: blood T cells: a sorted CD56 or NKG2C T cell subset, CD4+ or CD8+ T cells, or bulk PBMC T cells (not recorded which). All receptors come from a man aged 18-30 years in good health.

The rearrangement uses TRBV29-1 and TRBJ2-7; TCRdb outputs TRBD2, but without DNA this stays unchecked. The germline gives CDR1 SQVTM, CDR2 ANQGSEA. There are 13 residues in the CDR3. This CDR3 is CSVGPPSVHEQYF.

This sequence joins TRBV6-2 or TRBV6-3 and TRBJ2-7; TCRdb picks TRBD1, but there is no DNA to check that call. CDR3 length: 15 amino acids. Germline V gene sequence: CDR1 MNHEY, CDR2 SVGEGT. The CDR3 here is CASSYTGLTPYEQYF.

The CDR3 spells CASSHGGLHNEQFF. V gene TRBV12-3 or TRBV12-4 combines with J gene TRBJ2-1. The CDR3 spans 14 residues.

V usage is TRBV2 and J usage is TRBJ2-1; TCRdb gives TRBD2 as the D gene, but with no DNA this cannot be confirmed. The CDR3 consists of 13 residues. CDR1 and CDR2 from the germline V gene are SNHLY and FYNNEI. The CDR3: CASPSGSPNEQFF.

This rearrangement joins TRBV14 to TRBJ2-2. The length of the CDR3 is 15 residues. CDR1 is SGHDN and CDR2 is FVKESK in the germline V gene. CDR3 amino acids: CASSQEFQFPGELFF. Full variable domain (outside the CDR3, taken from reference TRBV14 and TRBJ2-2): EAGVTQFPSHSVIEKGQTVTLRCDPISGHDNLYWYRRVMGKEIKFLLHFVKESKQDESGMPNNRFLAERTGGTYSTLKVQPAELEDSGVYFCASSQEFQFPGELFFGEGSRLTVL.

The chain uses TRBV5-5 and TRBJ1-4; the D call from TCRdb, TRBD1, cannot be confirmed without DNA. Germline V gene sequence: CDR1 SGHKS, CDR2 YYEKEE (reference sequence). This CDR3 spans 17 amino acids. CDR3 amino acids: CASSLLVSGQGFEKLFF.

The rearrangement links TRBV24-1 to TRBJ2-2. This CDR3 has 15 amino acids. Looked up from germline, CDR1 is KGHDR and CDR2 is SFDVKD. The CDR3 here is CATSDLMGNTGELFF.

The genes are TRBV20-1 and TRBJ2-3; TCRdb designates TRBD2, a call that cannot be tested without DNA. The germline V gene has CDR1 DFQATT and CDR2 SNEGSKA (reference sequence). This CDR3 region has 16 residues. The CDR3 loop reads CSASRLIAASTDTQYF.

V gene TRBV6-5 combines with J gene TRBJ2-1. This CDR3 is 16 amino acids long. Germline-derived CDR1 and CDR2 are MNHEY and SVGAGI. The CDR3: CASSSDQQSSYNEQFF.